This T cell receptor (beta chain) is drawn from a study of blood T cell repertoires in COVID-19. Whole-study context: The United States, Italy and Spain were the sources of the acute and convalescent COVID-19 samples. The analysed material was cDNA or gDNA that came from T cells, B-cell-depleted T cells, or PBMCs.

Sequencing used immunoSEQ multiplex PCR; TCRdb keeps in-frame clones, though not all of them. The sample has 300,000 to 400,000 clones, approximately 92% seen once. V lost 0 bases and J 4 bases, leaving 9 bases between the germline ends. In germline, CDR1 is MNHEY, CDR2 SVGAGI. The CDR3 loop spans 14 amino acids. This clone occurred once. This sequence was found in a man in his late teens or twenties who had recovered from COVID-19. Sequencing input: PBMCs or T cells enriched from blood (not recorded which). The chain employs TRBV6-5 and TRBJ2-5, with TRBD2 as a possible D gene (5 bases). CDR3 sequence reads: CASSYSSRGETQYF. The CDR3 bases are TGTGCCAGCAGTTACTCGAGCCGGGGAGAGACCCAGTACTTC.